This TCR beta chain was recovered during a study of T cell responses to AZD1222 COVID-19 vaccine. Study observations and caveats: The study identified only a handful of AZD1222 recipients as seropositive at baseline. There were vaccine-associated CD4 TCRs across spike, dominant at 160-218 and 743-854.

The data were produced by immunoSEQ multiplex PCR, yet TCRdb's version contains in-frame clones alone and is incomplete. The data hold about 140,000 clones, with 85% to 95% observed a single time. The sample holds one count of this clone. Antigen: not known. CDR1 is SQVTM, CDR2 ANQGSEA, per germline. V was clipped by 8 bases and J by 3 bases, with 16 bases between them. This CDR3 has 13 amino acids. Sequencing used peripheral blood, obtained on day 0 of MenACWY control vaccination. This clonotype was obtained from an adult in good health. The chain couples TRBV29-1 to TRBJ1-2, with D perhaps TRBD1 (5 bases). CDR3 coding DNA: TGCAGCATCCGCGGGGGAGGGCACTATGGCTACACCTTC. It yields the protein CSIRGGGHYGYTF.